The 19 T cell receptor beta chains below were found in one sample sequenced in a study of cytomegalovirus exposure and HLA in healthy donors. PCR was performed using 60 Vbeta and 13 Jbeta primers. Measured with immunoSEQ multiplex PCR; TCRdb has only the in-frame clones, and not every one. The table has fewer than 250,000 clones, under 80% seen once. Material: PBMCs. Receptor source: a man aged 30 to 45 in good health and CMV-seropositive.

V usage is TRBV11-1 and J usage is TRBJ2-3, with TRBD2 matching 8 bases. Germline V gene sequence: CDR1 SGHAT, CDR2 FQDESV (reference sequence). The CDR3 has 16 residues. The V segment lost 5 bases and the J segment 2 bases; nucleotides outside the gene matches: 9. For the CDR3, the DNA is TGTGCCAGCAGCCACGGAAGCGGGGGATACACAGATACGCAGTATTTT. The encoded protein is CASSHGSGGYTDTQYF.

The chain is built from TRBV25-1 and TRBJ2-1; possibly TRBD2 for D (6 bases). V was cut by 3 bases and J by 7 bases, with 16 bases left in between. Germline V gives CDR1 MGHDK, CDR2 SYGVNS. CDR3 length: 15 residues. The CDR3 loop is CASSEGVAGRNEQFF. CDR3 coding DNA: TGTGCCAGCAGTGAGGGTGTAGCAGGGAGGAATGAGCAGTTCTTC.

The V gene is TRBV6-5, the J gene TRBJ2-7, with D unclear. Germline V gene lookup returns CDR1 MNHEY and CDR2 SVGAGI. This CDR3 is built from 13 residues. V dropped 5 bases and J dropped 3 bases, with 11 bases sitting between them. The CDR3 nucleotides read TGTGCCAGCAGTAACCATCCGGGCTACGAGCAGTACTTC. It yields the protein CASSNHPGYEQYF.

This rearrangement joins TRBV4-2 to TRBJ2-4; 10 bases map to TRBD1. The CDR3 has 14 residues. Germline CDR1 LGHNA, CDR2 YNFKEQ. V shed 2 bases and J 9 bases; nucleotides not matched to a gene: 4. This CDR3 is CASSQLGQGGIQYF. DNA of the CDR3: TGTGCCAGCAGCCAACTAGGACAGGGGGGCATTCAGTACTTC.

This chain links TRBV29-1 with TRBJ2-5; tentative D call: TRBD2 (6 bases). Matching the DNA end better, TRBJ2-7 makes the J call doubtful. This CDR3 spans 14 amino acids. Germline V gene lookup returns CDR1 SQVTM and CDR2 ANQGSEA. The CDR3 DNA sequence: TGCAGCGTTGTGGGTGTAGCGGCCACCTACGAGCAGTACTTC. Protein sequence: CSVVGVAATYEQYF.

This chain joins TRBV19 and TRBJ1-5, with 7 bases fitting TRBD1. CDR3 length equals 15 residues. V lost 3 bases to trimming and J lost 6 bases; unmatched junction nucleotides: 8. CDR1 is LNHDA and CDR2 is SQIVND in the germline V gene (reference sequence). CDR3 DNA: TGTGCCAGTAGTATCTGGTCGGCAGGGGGTCAGCCCCAGCATTTT. The encoded protein is CASSIWSAGGQPQHF.

This rearrangement joins TRBV27 to TRBJ2-7; tentative D call: TRBD1 (5 bases). The CDR3 spans 14 residues. V was pared by 3 bases and J by 7 bases, with 16 bases between. Per germline, CDR1 MNHEY and CDR2 SMNVEV (reference sequence). The CDR3 sequence: CASSLTRVSREQYF. The CDR3 DNA is TGTGCCAGCAGTTTGACCAGGGTATCTAGAGAGCAGTACTTC.

The chain combines TRBV6-1 with TRBJ2-7; 7 bases match TRBD1. The CDR3 totals 16 residues. Germline V gene lookup returns CDR1 MNHNS and CDR2 SASEGT. The trim removed 4 bases at V and 1 base at J, leaving 10 bases unmatched. In DNA, the CDR3 is TGTGCCAGCAGTGCAGCCCGGGACAGACTGTCCTACGAGCAGTACTTC. The encoded protein is CASSAARDRLSYEQYF.

The CDR3 DNA is TGTGCCAGCAGCCCCCGGGTGGTTGGATTCGCGAACACCGGGGAGCTGTTTTTT. Protein sequence: CASSPRVVGFANTGELFF. The rearrangement links TRBV14 to TRBJ2-2; D not certain. This CDR3 region has 18 residues. The germline gives CDR1 SGHDN, CDR2 FVKESK. The ends were cut back, 4 bases at V and 0 bases at J, with 18 bases in the middle.

V and J are TRBV4-2 and TRBJ2-7; D is ambiguous. The CDR3 loop spans 15 amino acids. CDR1 is LGHNA and CDR2 is YNFKEQ in the germline V gene. Trimming left V 0 bases short and J 2 bases short, with 11 bases between. The CDR3 spells CASSQDAGAAYEQYF. The CDR3 DNA follows: TGTGCCAGCAGCCAAGATGCAGGCGCAGCCTACGAGCAGTACTTC.

This clone was observed a few times. The chain has TRBV6-5 and TRBJ1-1; tentatively, D is TRBD1 (5 bases). Per the germline V gene, CDR1 is MNHEY and CDR2 is SVGAGI. Deletions cut 6 bases from V and 3 bases from J, with 11 bases between. The CDR3 loop spans 13 amino acids. The CDR3 here is CASSVTADTEAFF. CDR3 DNA: TGTGCCAGCAGCGTGACAGCAGACACTGAAGCTTTCTTT.

The CDR3: CASSQDLRSEQFF. CDR3 DNA sequence: TGCGCCAGCAGCCAAGATCTTAGGAGTGAGCAGTTCTTC. The chain recombines TRBV4-3 with TRBJ2-1; D uncertain. The V and J ends lost 0 bases and 9 bases respectively, with 9 bases between them. CDR1 and CDR2 from the germline V gene are LGHNA and YSLEER. The CDR3 contains 13 residues.

V gene TRBV7-3 combines with J gene TRBJ1-5; 7 nucleotides match TRBD1. Germline V gene sequence: CDR1 SGHTA, CDR2 FQGTGA. Losses at the gene ends were 2 bases for V and 6 bases for J; bases not matched to a gene: 7. CDR3 length equals 15 residues. CDR3 sequence: CASSLVSQGGQPQHF. The DNA for the CDR3 is TGTGCCAGCAGCTTAGTAAGCCAGGGGGGTCAGCCCCAGCATTTT.

Concerning this clone itself: An end of the junction does not agree with germline; a read error may underlie this. This chain links TRBV7-7 with TRBJ2-2; TRBD2 agrees at 9 bases. The CDR3 loop spans 17 amino acids. CDR1 is SSHAT, CDR2 FNYEAQ, per germline (reference sequence). The CDR3 DNA reads as TGTGCTAGCAGCTCACAGCAGGGACTAGCTCGAACCGGGGAGCTGTTTTTT. It yields the protein CASSSQQGLARTGELFF.

This rearrangement joins TRBV12-5 to TRBJ2-7, with TRBD2 matching over 13 bases. Germline values: CDR1 LGHNT, CDR2 FRNRAP. Unmatched junction bases numbered 12, after V lost 5 bases and J lost 5 bases. The CDR3 extends over 17 amino acids. CDR3 loop: CASGPTSGRHPGDEQYF. CDR3 DNA sequence: TGTGCTAGTGGTCCGACTAGCGGGAGGCACCCCGGGGACGAGCAGTACTTC.

The rearrangement joins TRBV6-5 to TRBJ2-5; 7 bases map to TRBD2. The DNA end is more similar to TRBJ2-7, so the J call may be wrong. Germline V lookup: CDR1 MNHEY, CDR2 SVGAGI. This CDR3 has 15 amino acids. The CDR3 region has the DNA TGTGCCAGCAGCACTGCCGGACGGGGGGCCTACGAGCAGTACTTC. Translation: CASSTAGRGAYEQYF.

This chain uses TRBV28 with TRBJ2-7; TRBD1 aligns across 7 bases. The V gene's germline CDR1 is MDHEN and CDR2 SYDVKM. The CDR3 is 14 residues long. The V segment lost 3 bases and the J segment 5 bases; nucleotides outside the gene matches: 7. CDR3 nucleotide sequence: TGTGCCAGCAGTTTTCCGGGTACAGGGGACGAGCAGTACTTC. It translates to CASSFPGTGDEQYF.

A note on this clone: Compared with germline, one end of the junction differs, possibly owing to a read error. The chain is built from TRBV13 and TRBJ1-4; 9 nucleotides line up with TRBD1. The germline V gene has CDR1 PRHDT and CDR2 FYEKMQ (reference sequence). There are 16 residues in the CDR3. The CDR3 is CASSSSGQGRNKKLFF. The CDR3 DNA reads TGTGCCAGCAGCTCGTCAGGACAGGGGCGTAATAAAAAACTGTTTTTT.

On this clone: A junction end diverges from the germline sequence, so it may reflect a read error. The V gene is TRBV5-4, the J gene TRBJ1-1; D is possibly TRBD1 (5 bases). From germline, CDR1 is SGHNT and CDR2 YYREEE (reference sequence). This CDR3 has 15 amino acids. CDR3 loop: CASSLDGHRPTAAFF. CDR3 in DNA: TGTGCCAGCAGCTTGGACGGACACCGACCCACTGCAGCTTTCTTT.